The entry below gives a single T cell receptor (beta chain) sequence along with its context. Its antigen is not known. V lost 6 bases to trimming and J lost 6 bases, with 20 bases between them. There are 15 residues in the CDR3. Germline V gene sequence: CDR1 ENHRY, CDR2 SYGVKD. With random hexamers, roughly 0.45 to 1 ug RNA was reverse transcribed. TCR beta CDR3 was amplified by immunoSEQ multiplex PCR. This amplification extended across 54 Vbeta and 13 Jbeta segments. TCRdb used MiXCR to reprocess the immunoSEQ multiplex PCR reads, holding one entry per CDR3 protein. This repertoire shows 150,000 to 200,000 distinct CDR3 sequences, roughly 92% found once; its top ten account for 0.1%. The data stem from a study of CD8 T cells in Susac syndrome. Controls matched for age and sex were healthy donors. Study conclusions and caveats: The relatively small number of individuals in the TCR sequencing and HLA analysis was acknowledged by the study.

This clonotype originated in a human donor in good health. The sample comprised CD4+ T cells from PBMCs. The gene calls are TRBV10-3 and TRBJ1-1; a weak D match, TRBD1 (6 bases). The CDR3 nucleotides are TGTGCCATCAGCGAAAGGGGGGGGCTAACGGCTGAAGCTTTCTTT. It translates to CAISERGGLTAEAFF.